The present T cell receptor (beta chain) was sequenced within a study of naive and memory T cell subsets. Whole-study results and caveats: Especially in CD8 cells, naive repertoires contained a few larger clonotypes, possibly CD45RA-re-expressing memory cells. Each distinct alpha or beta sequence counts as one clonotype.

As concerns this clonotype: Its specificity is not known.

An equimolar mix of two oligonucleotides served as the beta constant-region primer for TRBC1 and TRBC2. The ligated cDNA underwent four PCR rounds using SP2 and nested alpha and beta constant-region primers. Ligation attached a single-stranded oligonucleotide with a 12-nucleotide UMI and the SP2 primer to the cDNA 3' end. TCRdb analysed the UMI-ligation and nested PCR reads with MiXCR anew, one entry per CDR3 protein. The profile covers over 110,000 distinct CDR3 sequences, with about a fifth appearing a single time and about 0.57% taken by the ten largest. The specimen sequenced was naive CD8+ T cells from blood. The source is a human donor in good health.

The CDR3 sequence: CAWSVVSGAGSQYF. The CDR3 DNA reads as TGTGCCTGGAGTGTGGTTAGCGGTGCGGGGTCCCAGTACTTC. The gene calls are TRBV30 and TRBJ2-5, with D tentatively TRBD2 (6 bases). Germline CDR1 and CDR2: GTSNPN and SVGIG (reference sequence). V was clipped by 0 bases and J by 9 bases, with 17 bases between them. The CDR3 contains 14 residues.